Sequencing of this T cell receptor (beta chain) was carried out in a study of cytomegalovirus exposure and HLA in healthy donors. Germline CDR1 reads SGHNT; CDR2 reads YENEEA. The ends lost 3 bases at V and 4 bases at J; junction bases unmatched: 2. The length of the CDR3 is 14 residues. Primers: 60 Vbeta forward and 13 Jbeta reverse. Sequencing used immunoSEQ multiplex PCR; TCRdb keeps in-frame clones, though not all of them. The sample holds roughly 77,000 clones. The chain links TRBV11-3 to TRBJ2-5, with 10 bases aligning to TRBD2. The sequence was obtained from a female donor in good health and CMV-seropositive. Sequenced sample: PBMCs. CDR3 nucleotides: TGTGCCAGCAGCTTCGTAGCGGGAGGAGAGACCCAGTACTTC. It is translated as CASSFVAGGETQYF.